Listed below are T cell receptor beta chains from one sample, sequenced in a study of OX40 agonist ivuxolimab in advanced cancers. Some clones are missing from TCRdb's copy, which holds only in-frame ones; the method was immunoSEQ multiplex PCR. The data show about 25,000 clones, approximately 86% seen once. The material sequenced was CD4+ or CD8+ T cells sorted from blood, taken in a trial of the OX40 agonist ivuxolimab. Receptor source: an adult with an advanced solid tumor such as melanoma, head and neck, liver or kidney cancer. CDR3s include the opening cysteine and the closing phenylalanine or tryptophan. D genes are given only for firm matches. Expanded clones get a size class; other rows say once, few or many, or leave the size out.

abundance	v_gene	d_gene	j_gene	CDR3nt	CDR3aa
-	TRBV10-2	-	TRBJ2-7	TGCGCCAGCAGTGAGTCGATTTTCAAAGCCCCCCGGCCAGGGGAGGACGAGCAGTACTTC	CASSESIFKAPRPGEDEQYF
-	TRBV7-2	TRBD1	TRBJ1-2	TGTGCCAGCATCCCGGGACAGGGCTCCTATGGCTACACCTTC	CASIPGQGSYGYTF
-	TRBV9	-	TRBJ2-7	TGTGCCAGCAGCGTAGGGCAGGGAACTTACGAGCAGTACTTC	CASSVGQGTYEQYF
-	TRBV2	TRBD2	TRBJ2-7	TGTGCCAGCAGTGCTAGCGGCTACGAGCAGTACTTC	CASSASGYEQYF
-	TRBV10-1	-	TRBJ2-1	TGCGCCAGCACCGGGACACCACACAATGAGCAGTTCTTC	CASTGTPHNEQFF
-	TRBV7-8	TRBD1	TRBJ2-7	TGTGCCAGCAGCCCTTCGACAGGGGGCTACGAGCAGTACTTC	CASSPSTGGYEQYF
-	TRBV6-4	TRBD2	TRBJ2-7	TGTGCCAGCAGTGCTGCGGGAGAGGGGTACGAGCAGTACTTC	CASSAAGEGYEQYF
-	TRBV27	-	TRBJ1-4	TGTGCCAGCAGTTTATGGGGCGAAAAACTGTTTTTT	CASSLWGEKLFF
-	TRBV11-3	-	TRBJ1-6	TGTGCCAGCAGCGACGGGACTAATTCACCCCTCCACTTT	CASSDGTNSPLHF
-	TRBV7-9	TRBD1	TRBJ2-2	TGTGCCAGCAGCTTACGGGACAGGGTTACCGGGGAGCTGTTTTTT	CASSLRDRVTGELFF
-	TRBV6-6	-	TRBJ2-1	TGTGCCAGCAGTTATCCGGGGTCTGAGCAGTTCTTC	CASSYPGSEQFF
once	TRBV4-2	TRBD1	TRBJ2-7	TGTGCCAGCAGCCAGCCGGGACAGATCGACGAGCAGTACTTC	CASSQPGQIDEQYF
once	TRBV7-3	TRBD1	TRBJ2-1	TGTGCCAGCAGTTCTGGACAGGGGGGTTTGAATGAGCAGTTCTTC	CASSSGQGGLNEQFF
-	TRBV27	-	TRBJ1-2	TGTGCCAGCGGCCACCTTGAGTCAGGGCATGGCTACACCTTC	CASGHLESGHGYTF
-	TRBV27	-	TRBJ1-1	TGTGCCAGCAGTTTACGGGGATGGACTGAAGCTTTCTTT	CASSLRGWTEAFF
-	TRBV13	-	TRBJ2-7	TGTGCCAGCAGTCTCTCGCCGTACGGGCAGTACTTC	CASSLSPYGQYF
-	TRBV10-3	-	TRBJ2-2	TGTGCCATCAGTGGGCTAAACACCGGGGAGCTGTTTTTT	CAISGLNTGELFF
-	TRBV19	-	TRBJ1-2	TGTGCCAGTAGTATGGGCTATGGCTACACCTTC	CASSMGYGYTF
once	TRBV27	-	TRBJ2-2	TGTGCCAGCAGTTCCCTAGGGCCCCGGTACACCGGGGAGCTGTTTTTT	CASSSLGPRYTGELFF
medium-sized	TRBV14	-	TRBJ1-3	TGTGCCAGCAGCCAAACTGACACCATATATTTT	CASSQTDTIYF
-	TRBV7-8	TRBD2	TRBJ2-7	TGTGCCAGCAGCACGGACCCGGGTAGCGGGATTATCCACGAGCAGTACTTC	CASSTDPGSGIIHEQYF
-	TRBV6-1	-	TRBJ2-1	TGTGCCAGCAGTGATCTTGGCAGGGACCCCTACAATGAGCAGTTCTTC	CASSDLGRDPYNEQFF
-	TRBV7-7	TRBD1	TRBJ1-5	TGTGCCAGCAGCCCCGGGACAGTTACCAATCAGCCCCAGCATTTT	CASSPGTVTNQPQHF
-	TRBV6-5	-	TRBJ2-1	TGTGCCAGCAGGCTGGGGATTGGTGAGCAGTTCTTC	CASRLGIGEQFF
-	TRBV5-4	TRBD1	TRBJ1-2	TGTGCCAGCAGCTTGGGGCAGGGGGCCCTGGGCTACACCTTC	CASSLGQGALGYTF
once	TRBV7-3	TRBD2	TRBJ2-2	TGTGCCAGCAGCGAACTAGCGGGAGGGCCGATAGGGAACACCGGGGAGCTGTTTTTT	CASSELAGGPIGNTGELFF
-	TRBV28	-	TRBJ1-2	TGTGCCAGCACCCCTCCGACACCTTACTATGGCTACACCTTC	CASTPPTPYYGYTF
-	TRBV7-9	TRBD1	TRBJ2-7	TGTGCCAGCAGCTTAACGGACAGGGAGGCCTACGAGCAGTACTTC	CASSLTDREAYEQYF
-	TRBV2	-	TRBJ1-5	TGTGCCAGCAGGAGAAGGAGCAATCAGCCCCAGCATTTT	CASRRRSNQPQHF
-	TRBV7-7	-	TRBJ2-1	TGTGCTAGCAGCCCCTATCTTGGGGATGAGCAGTTCTTC	CASSPYLGDEQFF
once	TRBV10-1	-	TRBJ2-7	TGCGCCAGCAGTGAGTCCCCAGACTTTACCTACGAGCAGTACTTC	CASSESPDFTYEQYF
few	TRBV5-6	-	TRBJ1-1	TGTGCCAGCAGCTTGCCTCGGAGGACAGTCTCTAATGAAGCTTTCTTT	CASSLPRRTVSNEAFF
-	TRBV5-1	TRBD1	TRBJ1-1	TGCGCCAGCAGCTTGTGGACAGGGGGCACTGAAGCTTTCTTT	CASSLWTGGTEAFF
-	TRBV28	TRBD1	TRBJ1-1	TGTGCCAGCAGACCTGGGACAGGGGATGTTTTCTTT	CASRPGTGDVFF
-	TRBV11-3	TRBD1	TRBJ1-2	TGTGCCAGCACTCTGGAGGGGGCCGATGGCTACACCTTC	CASTLEGADGYTF
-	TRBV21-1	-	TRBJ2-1	TGTGCCAGCAGCAAAGGGGCCGGGACTATTAACAATGAGCAGTTCTTC	CASSKGAGTINNEQFF
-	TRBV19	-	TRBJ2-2	TGTGCCAGTAGTATCAGTCCCACCGGGGAGCTGTTTTTT	CASSISPTGELFF
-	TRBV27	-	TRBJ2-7	TGTGCCAGCAGTTTAGGCGGGGCAGGGAGCTACGAGCAGTACTTC	CASSLGGAGSYEQYF
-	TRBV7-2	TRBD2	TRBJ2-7	TGTGCCAGCAGCTCCGCGGGAGCTTCCCCTTACGAGCAGTACTTC	CASSSAGASPYEQYF
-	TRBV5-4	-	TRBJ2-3	TGTGCCAGCAGCTTGTGGGGAGATACGCAGTATTTT	CASSLWGDTQYF
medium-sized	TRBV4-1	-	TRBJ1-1	TGCGCCAGCAGCCAACCCAGTGGCACTGAAGCTTTCTTT	CASSQPSGTEAFF
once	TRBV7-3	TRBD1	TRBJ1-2	TGTGCCAGCAGCTTAGTAGGGGACAGGGGGCAAACCTTC	CASSLVGDRGQTF
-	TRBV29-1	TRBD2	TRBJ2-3	TGCAGCGTTGTCGGGACTAGCAAGAGCACAGATACGCAGTATTTT	CSVVGTSKSTDTQYF
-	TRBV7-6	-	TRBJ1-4	TGTGCCAGCAGAGGCGCCGGCGGGGGCCGTGAAAAACTGTTTTTT	CASRGAGGGREKLFF
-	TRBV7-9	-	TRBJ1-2	TGTGCCAGCAGCCTAGGTTCCTATGGCTACACCTTC	CASSLGSYGYTF
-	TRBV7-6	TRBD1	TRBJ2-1	TGTGCCAGCAGCTTACCTCGGACAGGGGGCAGGGACAATGAGCAGTTCTTC	CASSLPRTGGRDNEQFF
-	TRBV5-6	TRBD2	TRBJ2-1	TGTGCCAGCAGCGCCATAGCGGGCCTCTACAATGAGCAGTTCTTC	CASSAIAGLYNEQFF
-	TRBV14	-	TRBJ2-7	TGTGCCAGCAGCCAAGTCCCCTACGAGCAGTACTTC	CASSQVPYEQYF
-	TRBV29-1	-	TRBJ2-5	TGCAGCGTTCCTCCCCCGGGTAGGATTCAAGAGACCCAGTACTTC	CSVPPPGRIQETQYF
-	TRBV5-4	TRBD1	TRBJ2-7	TGTGCCAGCAGTGAGGGGACAGGGGTGTTGGAGCAGTACTTC	CASSEGTGVLEQYF
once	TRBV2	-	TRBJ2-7	TGTGCCAGCAGTATTTCAGGGGGAGGTTACTACGAGCAGTACTTC	CASSISGGGYYEQYF
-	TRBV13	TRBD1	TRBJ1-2	TGTGCCAGCAGCTCGGGACAGCGTGCTTTCTATGGCTACACCTTC	CASSSGQRAFYGYTF